The 25 T cell receptor beta chains below all came from one sample that was sequenced in a study of T cell changes during pregnancy in multiple sclerosis. Clones were read by immunoSEQ multiplex PCR, and TCRdb kept only the in-frame ones, dropping some. The sample has about 89,000 clones, 85% to 95% seen once. Sequenced material: peripheral blood, taken in the third trimester of pregnancy. These receptors were taken from a female donor with multiple sclerosis, enrolled in a pregnancy study.

The rearrangement uses TRBV6-1 and TRBJ1-4; 8 bases line up with TRBD1. This CDR3 spans 19 amino acids. V shed 0 bases, J shed 6 bases, and the junction held 15 bases outside the gene matches. CDR1 MNHNS and CDR2 SASEGT come from the germline V gene. CDR3 bases: TGTGCCAGCAGTGAAGCGGGGGGGACAGGCCCAACTTTAGATGAAAAACTGTTTTTT. Protein sequence: CASSEAGGTGPTLDEKLFF.

The J gene is TRBJ1-1, the V gene TRBV5-1; a weak D match, TRBD1 (6 bases). Trimming cost V 1 base and J 5 bases, with 15 bases left between them. Germline CDR1 SGHRS, CDR2 YFSETQ. CDR3 size: 15 residues. CDR3 region: CASSLIRGAGTEAFF. DNA of the CDR3: TGCGCCAGCAGCTTGATCAGGGGCGCAGGGACTGAAGCTTTCTTT.

The chain combines TRBV27 with TRBJ1-2, with 8 bases identical to TRBD1. Per germline, CDR1 MNHEY and CDR2 SMNVEV (reference sequence). The CDR3 consists of 14 residues. After removal of 5 bases from V and 8 bases from J, the junction contained 10 bases not matched to a gene. The CDR3 sequence is CASSPAQGARGYTF. DNA for the CDR3: TGTGCCAGCAGTCCTGCCCAGGGGGCGAGGGGCTACACCTTC.

The J gene is TRBJ1-1, the V gene TRBV2, with D unclear. V was clipped by 8 bases and J by 10 bases, with 14 bases between them. This CDR3 spans 11 amino acids. Germline CDR1 SNHLY, CDR2 FYNNEI. Here the CDR3 DNA reads TGTGCCAGCTGCGACGGACTCCGAGCTTTCTTT. Its translation is CASCDGLRAFF.

The rearrangement links TRBV27 to TRBJ2-7; tentatively, D is TRBD1 (5 bases). This CDR3 region has 15 residues. V was clipped by 3 bases and J by 3 bases, with 15 bases between them. Looked up from germline, CDR1 is MNHEY and CDR2 is SMNVEV (reference sequence). The CDR3 reads CASSLGPPPHYEQYF. Here the CDR3 DNA reads TGTGCCAGCAGTTTGGGGCCTCCCCCACACTACGAGCAGTACTTC.

This clone was seen a few times. Other DNA sequences from this sample encode an identical CDR3 as well. The V call is TRBV19, the J call TRBJ1-1, with TRBD1 matching over 9 bases. CDR3 length: 14 residues. Trimming removed 6 bases from V and 4 bases from J; junction bases left unmatched: 6. Germline V gives CDR1 LNHDA, CDR2 SQIVND (reference sequence). The CDR3 sequence is CASSHGQGSTEAFF. In DNA form, the CDR3 reads TGTGCCAGTAGCCACGGACAGGGGAGCACTGAAGCTTTCTTT.

The V call is TRBV19, the J call TRBJ1-3; D uncertain. Trimming cost V 3 bases and J 0 bases, with 6 bases left between them. Germline V gene data show CDR1 as LNHDA and CDR2 as SQIVND (reference sequence). This CDR3 contains 14 residues. CDR3 residues: CASSIGHSGNTIYF. Here the CDR3 DNA reads TGTGCCAGTAGTATCGGTCACTCTGGAAACACCATATATTTT.

The CDR3 here is CASSVLETSGRTYNEQFF. The CDR3, as DNA: TGCGCCAGCAGCGTCTTGGAGACTAGCGGGAGGACCTACAATGAGCAGTTCTTC. The rearrangement links TRBV4-1 to TRBJ2-1, with 13 bases aligning to TRBD2. Looked up from germline, CDR1 is MGHRA and CDR2 is YSYEKL. V shed 5 bases and J 2 bases; nucleotides not matched to a gene: 9. The CDR3 has 18 residues.

V and J are TRBV28 and TRBJ2-7, with D perhaps TRBD1 (6 bases). The V gene lost 5 bases and the J gene lost 0 bases, with 14 bases spanning the gap. The germline V gene encodes CDR1 MDHEN and CDR2 SYDVKM. The CDR3 contains 15 residues. Here the CDR3 DNA reads TGTGCCAGCAGTACCCGACAGGCGGGCTCCTACGAGCAGTACTTC. It is translated as CASSTRQAGSYEQYF. Full variable domain (rest looked up from reference TRBV28 and TRBJ2-7): DVKVTQSSRYLVKRTGEKVFLECVQDMDHENMFWYRQDPGLGLRLIYFSYDVKMKEKGDIPEGYSVSREKKERFSLILESASTNQTSMYLCASSTRQAGSYEQYFGPGTRLTVT.

As concerns this clone: The junction and the germline gene differ at one end; a read error may be behind it. The chain carries TRBV28 and TRBJ2-1; 9 bases line up with TRBD2. Looked up from germline, CDR1 is MDHEN and CDR2 is SYDVKM. CDR3 length: 18 amino acids. The CDR3 spells CASTLLGVSGSSYNEQFF. DNA of the CDR3: TGTGCCAGCACTTTACTAGGGGTTAGCGGGAGCTCCTACAATGAGCAGTTCTTC.

V gene TRBV13 combines with J gene TRBJ1-1, with D perhaps TRBD1 (6 bases). V lost 0 bases and J lost 5, with 13 bases in between. CDR1 and CDR2 from the germline V gene are PRHDT and FYEKMQ (reference sequence). The CDR3 is made up of 15 amino acids. CDR3 sequence (DNA): TGTGCCAGCAGCTTAGGGGGCAGGGGACGAACTGAAGCTTTCTTT. Protein product: CASSLGGRGRTEAFF. The entire variable domain, with the rest obtained from reference TRBV13 and TRBJ1-1, is as follows: AAGVIQSPRHLIKEKRETATLKCYPIPRHDTVYWYQQGPGQDPQFLISFYEKMQSDKGSIPDRFSAQQFSDYHSELNMSSLELGDSALYFCASSLGGRGRTEAFFGQGTRLTVV.

V is TRBV27 and J is TRBJ2-1; TRBD2 agrees at 12 bases. This CDR3 region has 13 residues. Germline V lookup: CDR1 MNHEY, CDR2 SMNVEV (reference sequence). With V trimmed by 6 bases and J by 9 bases, 3 bases remained unmatched. CDR3 nucleotide sequence: TGTGCCAGCAGCGGACTAGCGGGAATTGAGCAGTTCTTC. Amino acids: CASSGLAGIEQFF.

The chain carries TRBV15 and TRBJ2-1; 7 bases map to TRBD2. The junction had 6 bases not matched to a gene; V was cut back by 1 base and J by 6 bases. Germline CDR1 LNHNV, CDR2 YYDKDF (reference sequence). This CDR3 comprises 15 residues. This CDR3 is CATSRGAGRVNEQFF. The DNA for the CDR3 is TGTGCCACCAGCAGAGGAGCGGGGAGGGTCAATGAGCAGTTCTTC.

The chain recombines TRBV11-2 with TRBJ2-1, with 12 positions matching TRBD2. The CDR3 contains 19 residues. J was trimmed by 4 bases and V by 4 bases; bases with no gene match: 14. Looked up from germline, CDR1 is SGHAT and CDR2 is FQNNGV. CDR3 sequence: CASSSLRTSGKKGYNEQFF. The CDR3 DNA follows: TGTGCCAGCAGCTCACTCCGGACTAGCGGGAAAAAGGGATACAATGAGCAGTTCTTC.

This rearrangement joins TRBV28 to TRBJ2-1, with 8 nucleotides matching TRBD2. CDR1 and CDR2 (germline): MDHEN, SYDVKM. The V segment lost 2 bases and the J segment 6 bases; nucleotides outside the gene matches: 3. The CDR3 has 14 amino acids. In DNA form, the CDR3 reads TGTGCCAGCAGTTTAGCGGGGGGATCCAATGAGCAGTTCTTC. Translation gives CASSLAGGSNEQFF.

This chain joins TRBV7-6 and TRBJ2-7, with 7 bases that match TRBD1. This CDR3 is built from 15 residues. Looked up from germline, CDR1 is SGHVS and CDR2 is FNYEAQ. Trimming cost V 2 bases and J 6 bases; bases outside gene matches: 10. The CDR3 reads CASSLLQGDFSEQYF. The CDR3 nucleotides read TGTGCCAGCAGCTTACTCCAGGGGGATTTCTCCGAGCAGTACTTC.

The chain links TRBV27 to TRBJ1-2; the D is unclear. CDR1 and CDR2 (germline): MNHEY, SMNVEV (reference sequence). Trimming removed 3 bases at V and 4 bases at J, with 9 bases between. The CDR3 is 13 residues long. The CDR3 reads CASSFQNSYGYTF. The CDR3, as DNA: TGTGCCAGCAGTTTTCAGAACAGCTATGGCTACACCTTC.

This clone was seen just once. J is TRBJ2-1 and V is TRBV29-1, with 7 bases aligning to TRBD2. The junction had 10 bases not matched to a gene; V was cut back by 4 bases and J by 4 bases. The germline CDR1 and CDR2 sequences are SQVTM and ANQGSEA. This CDR3 has 15 residues. CDR3 protein: CSVVGAPSGYNEQFF. Written as DNA, the CDR3 is TGCAGCGTTGTAGGGGCACCTAGCGGATACAATGAGCAGTTCTTC.

V gene TRBV4-1 combines with J gene TRBJ2-1; TRBD2 matches 8 bases. V lost 0 bases, J lost 4 bases, and 8 bases stayed unmatched. Germline-derived CDR1 and CDR2 are MGHRA and YSYEKL. CDR3 length: 17 amino acids. The CDR3 region is CASSQDVVGRAYNEQFF. The CDR3 DNA follows: TGCGCCAGCAGCCAAGATGTCGTCGGGAGGGCATACAATGAGCAGTTCTTC.

The chain couples TRBV19 to TRBJ1-1; the D gene is possibly TRBD1 (6 bases). The CDR3 totals 13 residues. Deletions cut 8 bases from V and 3 bases from J, with 13 bases between. Germline V gene data show CDR1 as LNHDA and CDR2 as SQIVND (reference sequence). This CDR3 is CASWGRGYTEAFF. The CDR3 nucleotides are TGTGCCAGTTGGGGCAGGGGCTACACTGAAGCTTTCTTT. The full variable domain, completed using reference TRBV19 and TRBJ1-1, is DGGITQSPKYLFRKEGQNVTLSCEQNLNHDAMYWYRQDPGQGLRLIYYSQIVNDFQKGDIAEGYSVSREKKESFPLTVTSAQKNPTAFYLCASWGRGYTEAFFGQGTRLTVV.

This rearrangement joins TRBV13 to TRBJ1-5; 7 nucleotides line up with TRBD1. Germline V gene sequence: CDR1 PRHDT, CDR2 FYEKMQ (reference sequence). V lost 5 bases to trimming and J lost 4 bases; unmatched junction nucleotides: 5. The CDR3 loop spans 14 amino acids. The CDR3 protein is CASSQGTVNQPQHF. The CDR3 coding sequence is TGTGCCAGCAGCCAAGGGACAGTAAATCAGCCCCAGCATTTT. Full variable domain (remainder filled in from reference TRBV13 and TRBJ1-5): AAGVIQSPRHLIKEKRETATLKCYPIPRHDTVYWYQQGPGQDPQFLISFYEKMQSDKGSIPDRFSAQQFSDYHSELNMSSLELGDSALYFCASSQGTVNQPQHFGDGTRLSIL.

The chain combines TRBV6-4 with TRBJ2-1; the D is unclear. The V end lost 3 bases, the J end lost 0 bases, and 9 bases lay between the germline ends. The CDR3 contains 15 residues. CDR1 is MRHNA and CDR2 is SNTAGT in the germline V gene. In DNA, the CDR3 is TGTGCCAGCAGTGAACAGCCAAGCTCCTACAATGAGCAGTTCTTC. Amino acids: CASSEQPSSYNEQFF.

This chain uses TRBV6-6 with TRBJ2-5; D is unclear. This CDR3 spans 14 amino acids. The V end was cut by 5 bases, the J end by 4 bases, with 14 bases between. Per the germline V gene, CDR1 is MNHNY and CDR2 is SVGAGI (reference sequence). The CDR3 loop is CASSTPGSRETQYF. In nucleotides, the CDR3 is TGTGCCAGCAGTACCCCCGGGTCGAGAGAGACCCAGTACTTC.

This chain links TRBV6-5 with TRBJ2-3; 9 bases match TRBD2. CDR1 MNHEY and CDR2 SVGAGI come from the germline V gene. The CDR3 contains 15 residues. After removal of 7 bases from V and 2 bases from J, the junction contained 7 bases not matched to a gene. The CDR3 here is CASIRREGATDTQYF. The CDR3 coding sequence is TGTGCCAGCATCCGGCGGGAGGGGGCCACAGATACGCAGTATTTT.

As regards this clone: The CDR3 does not end in the conserved phenylalanine or tryptophan, so this is likely a read error. Because the CDR3's place on the DNA is in doubt, the DNA is left out and the CDR3 is given as listed by TCRdb. This chain connects TRBV10-3 to TRBJ1-3; the DNA was not compared with TRBD1, the D call given in the table. Germline V gene lookup returns CDR1 ENHRY and CDR2 SYGVKD. The CDR3 comprises 11 residues, both ends counted. The CDR3 spells CAISEGTGLRI.